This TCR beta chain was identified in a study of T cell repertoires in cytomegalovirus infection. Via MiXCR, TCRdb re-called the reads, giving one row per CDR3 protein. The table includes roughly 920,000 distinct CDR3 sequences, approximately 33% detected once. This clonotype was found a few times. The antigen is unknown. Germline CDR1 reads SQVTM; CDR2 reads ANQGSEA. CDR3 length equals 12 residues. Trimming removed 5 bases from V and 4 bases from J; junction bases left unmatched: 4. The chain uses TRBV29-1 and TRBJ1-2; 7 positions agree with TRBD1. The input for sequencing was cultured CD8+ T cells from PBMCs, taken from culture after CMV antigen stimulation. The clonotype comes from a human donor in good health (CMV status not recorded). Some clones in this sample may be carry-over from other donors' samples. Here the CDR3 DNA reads TGCAGCGTTCAGGGGGTTCTCTATGGCTACACCTTC. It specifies CSVQGVLYGYTF.